The source of this T cell receptor (beta chain) is a study of early T cells in non-severe SARS-CoV-2 infection. The V gene lost 2 bases and the J gene lost 0 bases, with 1 base spanning the gap. CDR3 length: 12 amino acids. Per the germline V gene, CDR1 is MNHEY and CDR2 is SVGAGI. The TCR library protocol was used to attach unique molecular identifiers. These identifiers were attached to individual cDNA molecules. One entry per CDR3 protein results from TCRdb running MiXCR on the 5' RACE reads. Found here are 55,000 to 65,000 distinct CDR3 sequences, more than 8.5% of them singletons; the top ten hold approximately 18%.

The chain employs TRBV6-5 and TRBJ1-2, with D uncertain. Sequenced sample: whole blood. The TCR originated in an adult who was a healthcare worker with PCR-confirmed SARS-CoV-2 infection or an uninfected control (not recorded which). The CDR3 spells CASSYANYGYTF. The DNA for the CDR3 is TGTGCCAGCAGTTACGCTAACTATGGCTACACCTTC.